The present T cell receptor beta chain was sequenced within a study of cytomegalovirus exposure and HLA in healthy donors (dated by TCRdb to 2016 to 2017). Background on the whole study: An earlier analysis of several hundred of the donors reported roughly 270 Gb of sequence data and some 120 million unique TCR beta sequences from 150 million to 200 million T cells. Roughly 310 gigabases of sequencing data and tens of millions of unique TCR sequences were included in an early release covering roughly 600 HLA-typed donors. Among the roughly 400 genotyped donors, roughly 80% belonged to the genetic ancestry cluster associated with self-reported Caucasian donors. The study aimed to test whether cataloging public T cell receptors could reveal signatures of past pathogen exposure. The study profiled the T cell repertoires of some 610 subjects by immunosequencing and related them to cytomegalovirus serostatus. Besides the first cohort of roughly 640 subjects, a separate validation cohort made up of 120 different subjects was used. To predict cytomegalovirus infection status, the study brought together high-throughput TCR immunosequencing, statistical association of individual TCRs with disease status, and machine learning. In a later analysis, previously published TCR beta repertoires from 550 to 700 donors were re-analyzed and high-resolution HLA genotyping was added so that TCR occurrence patterns could be studied. The later analysis used no new phenotypic data to find candidate immune exposures, relying instead on TCR beta sequences and their occurrence across donors. In an earlier analysis of about 590 of the donors, high-throughput TCR beta sequencing was used to judge whether each TCR beta V gene segment behaved as functional or pseudogenic. Alongside the repertoire data, information on donor age, sex, ethnicity and CMV serostatus was compiled. Genome-wide SNP genotypes for about 55% of the roughly 670 donors were used in a later genetic analysis, which treated that subset as a discovery cohort. Every discovery cohort repertoire had been produced on one sequencing platform. Both class I and class II loci were covered by HLA typing, at four-digit resolution. The number of typed donors differed by locus: about 620-640 for A, B, C, DRB1 and DQB1; roughly 510 for DQA1; around 580 for DPA1; and about 450 for DPB1. Because of strong linkage in the cohort, roughly five DR-DQ haplotypes were treated as single units for association and clustering. Across some 400 genotyped donors of the cohort, an average of about 200,000 unique TCR beta nucleotide sequences per donor were sequenced, and roughly 20% of those sequences were non-productive. The paper's findings and limits, for the study overall: Most CMV-associated TCR beta chains appeared to be HLA-restricted in a later analysis, and the HLA associations seemed to be driven largely by CMV exposure. A total of roughly 160 TCR beta chains were listed by the study as associated with cytomegalovirus. According to a later genetic analysis, donors in an Asian-associated ancestry cluster had fewer N-insertions in productive TCRs than the approximately 630-donor mean. A further reported finding was that TCR beta sequences accurately predicted the HLA-A and HLA-B alleles for most subjects in the first cohort. In vitro tests confirmed that a few of the cytomegalovirus-associated TCR beta chains recognize cytomegalovirus antigens. A cluster of highly shared sequence variants was judged likely to represent a technical artifact of the sequencing pipeline. Presence/absence analyses assumed roughly uniform sequencing depth across donors, an assumption that may not hold. The authors suggested that the approach could potentially be extended to other disease states and immunological phenotypes. An association between a missense DCLRE1C variant and V-gene and J-gene trimming of TCR beta chains was found in a later genetic analysis and replicated in an independent cohort. Immune exposure information for the cohort was limited to CMV serostatus. In a later analysis, HLA-associated TCR beta chains showed more clonal expansion and lower generation probabilities than non-associated chains that were equally common. Because counts were too low, around 18 rarely observed V segments, including chromosome 9 orphons, were left out of the earlier analysis of 587 of the donors. Strong co-occurrence of HLA alleles, especially DR and DQ, made assigning TCR associations to individual alleles difficult. In both the original and validation cohorts, the classifier was reported to diagnose cytomegalovirus status with high specificity and sensitivity. Linkage disequilibrium might explain the correlated functional status among segregating V segments, but an unknown experimental factor could not be excluded. Because HLA typing was missing for some donors at each locus, association tests included only the typed subset. An earlier analysis of approximately 500 of the donors showed that most TCR beta V segments appeared in productive rearrangements either about 87% or about 30% of the time, which broadly matched IMGT annotations. This cohort had only TCR beta chains sequenced, and the lack of alpha or paired-chain data limited which features could be detected. According to a later analysis, TCR association rates differed among HLA loci, with DRB1 alleles showing the most associated TCRs and HLA-C alleles showing the fewest. In a later analysis, several top co-occurrence clusters were reported to appear linked to parvovirus B19, influenza, CMV and Epstein-Barr virus. The 87-base-pair reads could not distinguish some IMGT-functional V segments, including TRBV6-2 and TRBV6-3, so those segments were excluded. While some public TCRs were present in many individuals, most TCR sequences turned up only very rarely across donors. Specific HLA alleles were associated with about 17,000 TCR beta sequences at a false discovery rate of 0.05 in a later analysis.

Libraries were constructed by the immunoSEQ multiplex PCR assay. For the multiplex PCR, a mixture combining 60 forward primers for TCR Vbeta segments and 13 reverse primers for TCR Jbeta segments was used. Amplification of the CDR3 region of rearranged TCR beta genes was performed with a multiplex PCR assay on genomic DNA. The amplified TCR beta libraries were sequenced on the Illumina HiSeq System as 87-base-pair reads. The source study handled its data this way. A later analysis tallied 75 million to 85 million unique TCR beta chains across the 600 to 700 repertoires, and approximately 12 million of those chains were shared by two or more donors. Raw reads were error-corrected and collapsed into unique sequences by a nearest-neighbor algorithm in which closely related sequences were merged to remove PCR and sequencing errors. Alignment of CDR3 sequences to IMGT reference sequences was used to assign V, D and J gene segments. Each retained sequence needed at least a six-nucleotide match to both a V gene segment and a J gene segment. A rearrangement was called productive if the CDR3 had no stop codons and remained in frame with V and J, and every other rearrangement was called non-productive. Following IMGT convention, CDR3 was defined as the stretch from the second conserved V-encoded cysteine up to the conserved J-encoded phenylalanine. In an earlier analysis of more than 550 of the donors, sequences lacking an unambiguous match to a single V gene segment were excluded. In an earlier analysis of approximately 550 of the donors, V segments were called functional above 56.7% productive rearrangements and were called segregating when the between-donor standard deviation exceeded 5%. A statistical classification framework was built to diagnose cytomegalovirus status from the catalog of TCR beta chain sequences. In a later analysis, V and J genes were assigned by comparing TCR nucleotide sequences against IMGT/GENE-DB human TR gene sequences. The TCRdist pipeline was used in a later analysis to assign CDR3 sequences and most-parsimonious VDJ recombination scenarios. In a later analysis, each TCR beta chain was defined by its CDR3 amino acid sequence together with its V-gene family, and reads lacking a unique V-gene family were excluded. To address suspected cross-contamination and a sequencing artifact, a later analysis removed around 590 highly shared, low-generation-probability nucleotide sequences. A later analysis calculated a clonal expansion index for each public chain from normalized within-repertoire ranks of inferred template counts. Generation probabilities in a later analysis came from a VDJ recombination model fitted to out-of-frame rearrangements, and those results were checked against IGoR. In a later analysis, TCR-TCR, TCR-HLA and TCR-CMV co-occurrence was scored with hypergeometric tests, and a repertoire-size bias correction was applied to TCR pairs. To estimate false discovery rates, a later analysis permuted the HLA or CMV assignments 20 times. A later analysis grouped co-occurring TCRs with DBSCAN, adding TCRdist sequence similarity when clustering within HLA-allele-positive subsets. Repertoires with fewer than 30,000 or more than 120,000 public chains, plus five repertoires with anomalous nucleotide sharing, were excluded from co-occurrence clustering. TCRdb provides this immuneACCESS table in a form limited to in-frame rearrangements. Some clones are lacking; in checked studies, under half of them reflect an unresolved V gene, and why the rest are absent is not known. V and J calls and clone size come straight from that table; D and trimming were deduced from the DNA. The sample includes fewer than 250,000 clones, with 75% to 80% observed a single time. The ten largest make up around 2% of the sample.

CDR1 and CDR2, per the germline V gene, are MDHEN and SYDVKM. The V end gives up 8 bases and the J end 1 base, leaving 5 bases in the junction not matched to a gene. The CDR3 runs 14 residues from the cysteine to the phenylalanine. Kept here is only the CDR3 DNA, which spans 42 bases and is read in frame from base 1. This clone occurred a few times. It lacks a known antigen. Qualities for individual bases were not recorded, and no much larger clone is one base off. The cohort consisted of approximately 690 healthy bone marrow donors. All cohort members were sampled while nominally healthy, although unrecorded immune exposures were likely present. The donor was CMV seronegative and was included in the group of a few hundred seronegative cohort members. A peripheral blood sample was provided by each donor, and peripheral blood mononuclear cells were used for TCR beta sequencing. Genomic DNA extraction from the blood cell samples was performed with the Qiagen DNeasy Blood Extraction Kit.

The receptor was isolated from a young man in good health and CMV-seronegative. The rearranged chain carries TRBV28 and TRBJ1-1; 9 junctional bases match TRBD1. The sequencing sample was made of PBMCs. The CDR3 region has the sequence CASQQGAGNTEAFF. The nucleotide sequence reads as follows: TGTGCCAGCCAACAGGGGGCGGGGAACACTGAAGCTTTCTTT. With the rest looked up from the reference TRBV28 and TRBJ1-1 genes rather than sequenced, the full variable domain is DVKVTQSSRYLVKRTGEKVFLECVQDMDHENMFWYRQDPGLGLRLIYFSYDVKMKEKGDIPEGYSVSREKKERFSLILESASTNQTSMYLCASQQGAGNTEAFFGQGTRLTVV.